These T cell receptor beta chains were read from a single sample in a study of blood T cell repertoires in COVID-19. TCRdb keeps only in-frame clones here, not all; method: immunoSEQ multiplex PCR. Here the sample spans some 360,000 clones, roughly 89% being singletons. What was sequenced was peripheral blood. Receptors were obtained from a woman aged 60-75 years with COVID-19, enrolled during active disease. The CDR3 runs from the conserved cysteine through the conserved F or W. A D gene is named only where the DNA matches it firmly. Clone size, where shown, is once, few, many, or a class for clones that have expanded.

j_call v_call d_call clone_size cdr3_nt cdr3_aa
TRBJ1-2 TRBV30 TRBD1 . TGTGCCTGGCGACCCCCCGGACAGGCCCCCTTAGGCTACACCTTC CAWRPPGQAPLGYTF
TRBJ2-7 TRBV6-5 . . TGTGCCAGCATGCCCGACCGGCTAGCCGCCTACGAGCAGTACTTC CASMPDRLAAYEQYF
TRBJ2-7 TRBV2 TRBD1 . TGTGCCAGCGGTGTCCCCGGGACAGGTAGGGAGCAGTACTTC CASGVPGTGREQYF
TRBJ1-2 TRBV28 . . TGTGCCAGCAGTTTACTCCCCTATGGCTACACCTTC CASSLLPYGYTF
TRBJ2-7 TRBV10-3 . . TGTGCCTCATCCTACGAGCAGTACTTC CASSYEQYF
TRBJ1-3 TRBV12-3/TRBV12-4 . . TGTGCCAGCAGTCCTCACTCTGGCACCATATATTTT CASSPHSGTIYF
TRBJ2-3 TRBV28 TRBD2 . TGTGCCAGCAGTGCACTAGCGGGGACAGATACGCAGTATTTT CASSALAGTDTQYF
TRBJ2-1 TRBV18 TRBD2 . TGTGCCAGCTCAGGCCGGGGACTAGTAGTTAATGAGCAGTTCTTC CASSGRGLVVNEQFF
TRBJ2-3 TRBV2 . once TGTGCCAGCAAAGGGGTGGGAAGCACAGATACGCAGTATTTT CASKGVGSTDTQYF
TRBJ2-7 TRBV27 . . TGTGCCAGCAGCTCCGGGTCCTCCTACGAGCAGTACTTC CASSSGSSYEQYF
TRBJ1-6 TRBV7-9 TRBD1 . TGTGCCAGCAGCTTAGGGACAGGTACTAATTCACCCCTCCACTTT CASSLGTGTNSPLHF
TRBJ2-5 TRBV18 TRBD2 . TGTGCCAGCTCACCGCTAGCGGGGGGGCCCCAAGAGACCCAGTACTTC CASSPLAGGPQETQYF
TRBJ1-1 TRBV19 TRBD1 . TGTGCCAGTAGTACCTCCGGGACAGAGGGATTTAGGAACACTGAAGCTTTCTTT CASSTSGTEGFRNTEAFF
TRBJ2-3 TRBV5-5 . . TGTGCCAGCACCCTGACAGATACGCAGTATTTT CASTLTDTQYF
TRBJ2-5 TRBV7-9 . . TGTGCCAGCAGCTTAGATCGTAGCCCTTATATGACCCAGTACTTC CASSLDRSPYMTQYF
TRBJ1-3 TRBV29-1 TRBD1 . TGCAGCGTTGTTCCTCAAGAACAGGGGGTCTCTGGAAACACCATATATTTT CSVVPQEQGVSGNTIYF
TRBJ2-1 TRBV5-6 TRBD1 once TGTGCCAGCAGCTTAAAGGGACAGGGGGTAAATGAGCAGTTCTTC CASSLKGQGVNEQFF
TRBJ2-3 TRBV10-1 . . TGCGCCAGCAGGAAGGGAGTCACAGATACGCAGTATTTT CASRKGVTDTQYF
TRBJ2-5 TRBV5-1 TRBD1 . TGCGCCAGCAGCTTGGCCAGGTTAGGACAGGGCCAAGAGACCCAGTACTTC CASSLARLGQGQETQYF
TRBJ1-6 TRBV4-1 . . TGCGCCAGCAGCCAAGTACAGATCGGGGGGACGGCACCCCTCCACTTT CASSQVQIGGTAPLHF
TRBJ2-7 TRBV19 . . TGTGCCAGTAGTTTCCAGACAGGCTCCTACGAGCAGTACTTC CASSFQTGSYEQYF
TRBJ1-6 TRBV27 TRBD1 . TGTGCCAGCAGTTTAAGGGACAGGTTCAATTCACCCCTCCACTTT CASSLRDRFNSPLHF
TRBJ2-7 TRBV2 . once TGTGCCAGCAGTGGCCGAGGAGTGACTAGCGAGCAGTACTTC CASSGRGVTSEQYF
TRBJ2-7 TRBV28 . . TGTGCCAGCGGTAGGCGCGGTCTCCCGGGCGAGCAGTACTTC CASGRRGLPGEQYF
TRBJ1-2 TRBV2 . . TGTGCCAGCAGGGACAGTTCCTATGGCTACACCTTC CASRDSSYGYTF
TRBJ1-4 TRBV5-1 TRBD1 . TGCGCCAGCAGCGTGACAGGGGGGAGCTTTGAACTGTTTTTT CASSVTGGSFELFF
TRBJ2-7 TRBV2 . . TGTGCCAGCAGTGAATTACCAGGGATGAGGTACGAGCAGTACTTC CASSELPGMRYEQYF
TRBJ1-4 TRBV28 . . TGTGCCAGCAGTAAGCACAAGGGACTCCGAGGTGAAAAACTGTTTTTT CASSKHKGLRGEKLFF
TRBJ1-2 TRBV23-1 TRBD1 . TGCGCCAGCAGTCAAGGCTTAGTTGCGGGACAGGGGTACTCGAGTGGCGGCTACACCTTC CASSQGLVAGQGYSSGGYTF
TRBJ1-1 TRBV5-1 TRBD1 . TGCGCCAGCAGCTCCGGGACAGGGAACACTGAAGCTTTCTTT CASSSGTGNTEAFF
TRBJ1-5 TRBV12-3/TRBV12-4 . . TGTGCCAGCAGTGGCGGGGCAGGACAGCCCCAGCATTTT CASSGGAGQPQHF
TRBJ1-2 TRBV28 . . TGTGCCAGCAGGGCCAAGAGCTACACCTTC CASRAKSYTF
TRBJ2-5 TRBV5-4 TRBD2 . TGTGCCAGCAGCTTGGGTCAGCGGGGCCAAGAGACCCAGTACTTC CASSLGQRGQETQYF
TRBJ1-5 TRBV5-8 . . TGTGCCAGCAGCTTGTCAAGGGGGTCAGGGAGCAATCAGCCCCAGCATTTT CASSLSRGSGSNQPQHF
TRBJ2-2 TRBV5-4 TRBD2 . TGTGCCAGCAGCGGTGGGACTAGCTCCACCGGGGAGCTGTTTTTT CASSGGTSSTGELFF
TRBJ1-6 TRBV27 . once TGTGCCAGCAGCCCTAGGGAGGGTAATTCACCCCTCCACTTT CASSPREGNSPLHF
TRBJ1-5 TRBV21-1 . . TGTGCCAGCAGACAATTCCCGCCGCCCCAGCATTTT CASRQFPPPQHF
TRBJ1-2 TRBV6-1 . . TGTGCCAGCAGTGAAATCGCCTCGGCGGCTAACTATGGCTACACCTTC CASSEIASAANYGYTF
TRBJ1-1 TRBV7-6 TRBD1 . TGTGCCAGCAGCTTCCGTCTCGGGACAGGGGAGTGGGACACTGAAGCTTTCTTT CASSFRLGTGEWDTEAFF
TRBJ1-2 TRBV6-5 . . TGTGCCAGCAGTCGACAGGCTAACTATGGCTACACCTTC CASSRQANYGYTF
TRBJ2-5 TRBV28 TRBD1 . TGTGCCAGCAGTTCAGGGGGCCGGCGTGAGACCCAGTACTTC CASSSGGRRETQYF
TRBJ1-1 TRBV23-1 . few TGCGCCAGCAGTCAATCGAATACGGGAAGGGTTGAAGCTTTCTTT CASSQSNTGRVEAFF
TRBJ1-6 TRBV10-3 . . TGTGCCATCAGTGGACAGGCATCGAATCCCCTCCACTTT CAISGQASNPLHF